These T cell receptor beta chains were read from a single sample in a study of CD4+ T cells in melanoma. Sequencing used immunoSEQ multiplex PCR; TCRdb keeps in-frame clones, though not all of them. This sample yields approximately 14,000 clones, of which approximately 88% are seen a single time; 5.5% to 6.5% belongs to the top ten. The sequencing sample was made of cells from a culture (not recorded whether cultured in vitro). The receptors stem from a human donor with melanoma. CDR3s include the opening cysteine and the closing phenylalanine or tryptophan. The D gene is left open where the match is weak. The listing skips clone size in some rows; elsewhere it reads once, few, many or a size class.

>NA|TRBJ2-7|TRBD1|TRBV5-4
CASSPTGSAYEQYF
TGTGCCAGCAGCCCGACAGGGTCCGCCTACGAGCAGTACTTC
>NA|TRBJ1-2|NA|TRBV19
CASSISRGRYGYTF
TGTGCCAGTAGTATCAGCAGGGGACGCTATGGCTACACCTTC
>few|TRBJ1-4|NA|TRBV4-1
CASSRIPVVTNEKLFF
TGCGCCAGCAGCCGCATCCCCGTTGTTACTAATGAAAAACTGTTTTTT
>NA|TRBJ1-6|NA|TRBV9
CASSSGPFGTPLHF
TGTGCCAGCAGCTCAGGGCCCTTCGGCACACCCCTCCACTTT
>NA|TRBJ2-1|TRBD1|TRBV25-1
CASSKTGNEQFF
TGTGCCAGCAGCAAGACAGGGAATGAGCAGTTCTTC
>NA|TRBJ1-6|NA|TRBV11-1
CASSLQGRRSPLHF
TGTGCCAGCAGCTTACAGGGTCGGCGGTCACCCCTCCACTTT
>NA|TRBJ2-5|TRBD1|TRBV5-1
CASGRAQGAGETQYF
TGCGCCAGCGGACGCGCACAGGGGGCAGGGGAGACCCAGTACTTC
>once|TRBJ1-1|NA|TRBV5-1
CASRSQTGTTNTEAFF
TGCGCCAGCAGGTCGCAGACCGGGACAACGAACACTGAAGCTTTCTTT
>NA|TRBJ1-1|NA|TRBV4-1
CASSQAERVVTEAFF
TGCGCCAGCAGCCAAGCGGAGCGGGTTGTCACTGAAGCTTTCTTT
>medium-sized|TRBJ2-1|TRBD2|TRBV6-4
CASSLGAGGPNEQFF
TGTGCCAGCAGCTTAGGGGCGGGGGGGCCAAATGAGCAGTTCTTC
>NA|TRBJ1-5|NA|TRBV2
CASSEWHGNQPQHF
TGTGCCAGCAGTGAGTGGCACGGCAATCAGCCCCAGCATTTT
>NA|TRBJ2-7|NA|TRBV27
CASSPPGRSSYEQYF
TGTGCCAGCAGTCCCCCCGGCAGGAGCTCCTACGAGCAGTACTTC
>once|TRBJ1-1|NA|TRBV15
CATSWRTEFVF
TGTGCCACCAGCTGGCGGACCGAGTTCGTTTTT
>NA|TRBJ2-1|TRBD1|TRBV30
CAWDRASYNEQFF
TGTGCCTGGGACAGGGCCTCCTACAATGAGCAGTTCTTC
>NA|TRBJ1-3|NA|TRBV25-1
CASRSSASSGNTIYF
TGTGCCAGCAGGTCTTCCGCCTCCTCTGGAAACACCATATATTTT
>once|TRBJ2-3|NA|TRBV9
CASSVAAGYTDTQYF
TGTGCCAGCAGCGTCGCGGCAGGTTACACAGATACGCAGTATTTT
>NA|TRBJ1-3|TRBD1|TRBV5-1
CASTETGAGNTIYF
TGCGCCAGCACGGAAACAGGGGCAGGAAACACCATATATTTT
>NA|TRBJ2-7|NA|TRBV19
CASSIGPRGEQYF
TGTGCCAGTAGTATCGGGCCGAGGGGCGAGCAGTACTTC
>NA|TRBJ1-5|NA|TRBV5-1
CASSFTGHSNQPQHF
TGCGCCAGCAGCTTTACCGGACACTCGAATCAGCCCCAGCATTTT
>few|TRBJ1-5|NA|TRBV21-1
CASSKGRTGGLICNQPQHF
TGTGCCAGCAGCAAAGGGCGGACAGGGGGCTTAATTTGCAATCAGCCCCAGCATTTT
>NA|TRBJ1-4|NA|TRBV4-1
CASSQETQATNEKLFF
TGCGCCAGCAGCCAAGAAACCCAGGCAACTAATGAAAAACTGTTTTTT
>NA|TRBJ1-2|NA|TRBV19
CASSEVIANYGYTF
TGTGCCAGTAGTGAAGTGATAGCTAACTATGGCTACACCTTC
>NA|TRBJ1-3|NA|TRBV5-1
CASTDPGGPGNTIYF
TGCGCCAGCACCGACCCGGGTGGACCTGGAAACACCATATATTTT
>NA|TRBJ2-7|NA|TRBV14
CASSLDGAGFYEQYF
TGTGCCAGCAGCCTAGACGGGGCAGGGTTCTACGAGCAGTACTTC
>NA|TRBJ1-3|NA|TRBV29-1
CSVEVDSGNTIYF
TGCAGCGTTGAAGTCGACTCTGGAAACACCATATATTTT
>NA|TRBJ2-7|NA|TRBV6-1
CASSGGGTMAYEQYF
TGTGCCAGCAGTGGGGGGGGGACAATGGCCTACGAGCAGTACTTC
>NA|TRBJ2-5|TRBD1|TRBV7-9
CASSVGDRDQETQYF
TGTGCCAGCAGCGTAGGAGACAGGGACCAAGAGACCCAGTACTTC
>NA|TRBJ2-5|TRBD1|TRBV5-1
CASSFGTAQETQYF
TGCGCCAGCAGCTTTGGGACAGCACAAGAGACCCAGTACTTC
>NA|TRBJ1-5|TRBD1|TRBV30
CAWTDRVGQPQHF
TGTGCCTGGACCGACAGGGTCGGTCAGCCCCAGCATTTT
>NA|TRBJ1-5|TRBD1|TRBV6-1
CASSEPGGFSNQPQHF
TGTGCCAGCAGTGAACCAGGGGGGTTCAGCAATCAGCCCCAGCATTTT
>once|TRBJ2-3|TRBD2|TRBV2
CASKLAGGGGTDTQYF
TGTGCCAGCAAACTAGCGGGGGGAGGGGGCACAGATACGCAGTATTTT
>NA|TRBJ2-6|NA|TRBV7-9
CASTLYRGSGANVLTF
TGTGCCAGCACCTTATATCGGGGCTCTGGGGCCAACGTCCTGACTTTC
>NA|TRBJ2-7|TRBD2|TRBV6-5
CASSYSSGVSPEQYF
TGTGCCAGCAGTTACTCAAGCGGGGTTTCCCCCGAGCAGTACTTC
>NA|TRBJ1-5|TRBD1|TRBV19
CASRTGSQPQHF
TGTGCCAGTAGGACAGGGTCCCAGCCCCAGCATTTT
>NA|TRBJ1-6|NA|TRBV9
CASSVTSDGAYSPLHF
TGTGCCAGCAGCGTAACCTCCGATGGGGCTTATTCACCCCTCCACTTT
>NA|TRBJ2-3|TRBD2|TRBV6-1
CASSEAGLAGGRWNTQYF
TGTGCCAGCAGTGAAGCTGGACTAGCGGGGGGGCGGTGGAATACGCAGTATTTT
>NA|TRBJ2-7|NA|TRBV5-1
CASRVFGDGGGEQYF
TGCGCCAGCAGGGTGTTCGGCGACGGTGGAGGGGAGCAGTACTTC
>NA|TRBJ1-1|NA|TRBV20-1
CSARENTEAFF
TGCAGTGCTAGAGAGAACACTGAAGCTTTCTTT
>NA|TRBJ2-6|NA|TRBV4-2
CASSQALQWGSSGANVLTF
TGTGCCAGCAGCCAAGCCCTACAGTGGGGGTCCTCTGGGGCCAACGTCCTGACTTTC
>NA|TRBJ1-1|TRBD1|TRBV6-6
CASRPGQKNTEAFF
TGTGCCAGCAGACCGGGACAGAAGAACACTGAAGCTTTCTTT
>NA|TRBJ2-3|TRBD2|TRBV27
CASSPVRAGADTQYF
TGTGCCAGCAGCCCCGTGCGAGCGGGGGCAGATACGCAGTATTTT
>NA|TRBJ1-1|NA|TRBV21-1
CASSKPGDTEAFF
TGTGCCAGCAGCAAACCCGGGGACACTGAAGCTTTCTTT
>NA|TRBJ2-1|TRBD2|TRBV9
CASSVVSLAGDQFF
TGTGCCAGCAGCGTAGTCTCCCTAGCGGGGGATCAGTTCTTC
>NA|TRBJ2-4|NA|TRBV25-1
CASSAGRIQYF
TGTGCCAGCAGTGCCGGAAGGATTCAGTACTTC
>NA|TRBJ2-7|NA|TRBV1
CTSSQDEQYF
TGCACCAGCAGCCAAGACGAGCAGTACTTC
>NA|TRBJ2-1|TRBD2|TRBV4-1
CASSPRLAGKYNEQFF
TGCGCCAGCAGCCCCCGACTAGCGGGGAAATACAATGAGCAGTTCTTC
>NA|TRBJ1-2|NA|TRBV7-9
CASSLGGQYGYTF
TGTGCCAGCAGCCTCGGAGGCCAGTATGGCTACACCTTC
>NA|TRBJ2-6|NA|TRBV11-2
CASSSQSAGANVLTF
TGTGCCAGCAGCTCCCAATCGGCTGGGGCCAACGTCCTGACTTTC
>NA|TRBJ2-7|TRBD2|TRBV7-2
CASSLRLAGGSYEQYF
TGTGCCAGCAGCTTACGGCTAGCGGGGGGGTCCTACGAGCAGTACTTC
>NA|TRBJ1-1|TRBD1|TRBV6-1
CATSQLPPTGVPAFF
TGTGCCACCTCCCAATTGCCCCCGACAGGGGTGCCAGCTTTCTTT
>NA|TRBJ1-5|NA|TRBV7-9
CASSLELNQPQHF
TGTGCCAGCAGCTTGGAACTTAATCAGCCCCAGCATTTT
>NA|TRBJ2-1|NA|TRBV7-9
CASIAGAQGISLYNEQFF
TGTGCCAGCATCGCGGGGGCCCAGGGGATCAGCCTCTACAATGAGCAGTTCTTC
>NA|TRBJ1-1|TRBD1|TRBV5-1
CASSPQGMRTEAFF
TGCGCCAGCAGCCCACAGGGGATGAGGACTGAAGCTTTCTTT
>NA|TRBJ1-2|NA|TRBV6-1
CASSGDPGRGYTF
TGTGCCAGCAGTGGGGACCCCGGAAGAGGCTACACCTTC
>NA|TRBJ2-1|NA|TRBV12-5
CASGPITEYNEQFF
TGTGCTAGTGGGCCGATTACAGAGTACAATGAGCAGTTCTTC
>NA|TRBJ2-7|TRBD1|TRBV6-5
CASSYFPGQGYEQYF
TGTGCCAGCAGTTACTTCCCGGGACAGGGCTACGAGCAGTACTTC
>NA|TRBJ1-5|NA|TRBV10-3
CAISEGRDEPQHF
TGTGCCATCAGTGAGGGCAGGGATGAGCCCCAGCATTTT
>few|TRBJ1-5|TRBD1|TRBV5-1
CASSLGTGSYQPQHF
TGCGCCAGCAGCTTGGGGACAGGGTCGTATCAGCCCCAGCATTTT
>few|TRBJ2-2|TRBD2|TRBV4-2
CASSRGGAGELFF
TGTGCCAGCAGCCGCGGGGGGGCCGGGGAGCTGTTTTTT
>NA|TRBJ1-1|NA|TRBV30
CASTGWADTEAFF
TGTGCCTCAACAGGGTGGGCGGACACTGAAGCTTTCTTT